The present T cell receptor (beta chain) was sequenced within a study of cytotoxic CD8 clonotypes in ibrutinib-treated CLL. The V end lost 5 bases, the J end lost 4 bases, and 10 bases lay between the germline ends. The CDR3 is 13 amino acids. Germline V lookup: CDR1 LNHNV, CDR2 YYDKDF (reference sequence). This clone was picked up a small number of times. Only in-frame clones appear in the TCRdb table, and some are missing; sequencing was by immunoSEQ multiplex PCR. The table includes about 200,000 clones, 79% detected once. The sample was PBMCs, taken after 12 months of ibrutinib treatment. The receptor's source is a human donor with chronic lymphocytic leukemia. The chain couples TRBV15 to TRBJ2-3, with a weak D call TRBD2 (5 bases). As DNA, the CDR3 is TGTGCCACCAGCGATAGACTATCAGATACGCAGTATTTT. Residues: CATSDRLSDTQYF.